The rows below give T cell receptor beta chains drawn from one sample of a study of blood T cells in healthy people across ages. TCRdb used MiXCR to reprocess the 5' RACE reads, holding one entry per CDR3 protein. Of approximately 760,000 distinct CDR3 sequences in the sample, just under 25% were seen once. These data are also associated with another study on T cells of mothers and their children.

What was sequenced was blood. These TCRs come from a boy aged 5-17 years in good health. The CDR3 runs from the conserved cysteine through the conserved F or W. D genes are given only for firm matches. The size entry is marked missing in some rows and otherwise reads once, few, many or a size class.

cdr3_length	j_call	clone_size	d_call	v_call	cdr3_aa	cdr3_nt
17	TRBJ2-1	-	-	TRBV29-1	CSVEDQGAGSAYNEQFF	TGCAGCGTTGAAGATCAGGGAGCCGGGAGCGCCTACAATGAGCAGTTCTTC
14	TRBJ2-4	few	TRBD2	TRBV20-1	CSAAPAGGANIQYF	TGCAGTGCTGCCCCGGCGGGAGGGGCAAACATTCAGTACTTC
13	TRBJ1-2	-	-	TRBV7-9	CASSPGQGSSYTF	TGTGCCAGCAGCCCGGGGCAGGGTAGTAGCTACACCTTC
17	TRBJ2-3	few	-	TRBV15	CATSRDDRELGTDTQYF	TGTGCCACCAGCAGAGACGATAGGGAGTTGGGCACGGATACGCAGTATTTT
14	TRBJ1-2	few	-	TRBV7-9	CASSLAGSNYGYTF	TGTGCCAGCAGTTTGGCGGGGAGCAACTATGGCTACACCTTC
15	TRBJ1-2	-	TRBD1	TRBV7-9	CASSPGTGANYGYTF	TGTGCCAGCAGCCCCGGGACAGGGGCTAACTATGGCTACACCTTC
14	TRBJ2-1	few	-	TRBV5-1	CASFLRDGYNEQFF	TGCGCCAGCTTCCTCCGGGACGGTTACAATGAGCAGTTCTTC
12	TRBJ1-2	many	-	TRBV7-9	CASSLGRSGYTF	TGTGCCAGCAGCTTAGGGAGGAGTGGCTACACCTTC
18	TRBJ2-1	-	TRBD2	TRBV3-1	CASSQYLAGGASYNEQFF	TGTGCCAGCAGCCAATATCTAGCGGGGGGGGCCTCCTACAATGAGCAGTTCTTC
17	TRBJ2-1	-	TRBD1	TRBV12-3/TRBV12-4	CASSPTSRQGASGEQFF	TGTGCCAGCAGTCCAACCTCTAGACAGGGGGCGTCGGGTGAGCAGTTCTTC
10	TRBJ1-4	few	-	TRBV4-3	CASSQDRGPF	TGCGCCAGCAGCCAAGACAGGGGCCCTTTT
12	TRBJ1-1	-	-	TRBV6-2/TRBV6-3	CASSYYGIEAFF	TGTGCCAGCAGTTACTATGGGATAGAAGCTTTCTTT
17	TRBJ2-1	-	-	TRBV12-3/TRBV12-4	CASRRASGQDSYNEQFF	TGTGCCAGCAGAAGAGCGAGCGGGCAAGACTCCTACAATGAGCAGTTCTTC
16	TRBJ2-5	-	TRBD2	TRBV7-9	CASSLGLAGAEETQYF	TGTGCCAGCAGCTTAGGACTAGCGGGCGCTGAAGAGACCCAGTACTTC
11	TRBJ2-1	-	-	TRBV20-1	CSALRANEQFF	TGCAGTGCTCTCCGGGCCAATGAGCAGTTCTTC
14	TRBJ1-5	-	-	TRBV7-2	CASSMRGGNQPQHF	TGTGCCAGCAGCATGAGGGGGGGAAATCAGCCCCAGCATTTT
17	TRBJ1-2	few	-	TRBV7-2	CASSLEAPGFRDYGYTF	TGTGCCAGCAGCTTAGAAGCGCCGGGGTTCCGGGACTATGGCTACACCTTC
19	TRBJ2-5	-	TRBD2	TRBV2	CASSEAGGTSGRPQETQYF	TGTGCCAGCAGTGAAGCAGGGGGAACTAGCGGGAGACCTCAAGAGACCCAGTACTTC
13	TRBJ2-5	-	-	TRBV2	CASRAGVAETQYF	TGTGCCAGCAGGGCTGGGGTTGCGGAGACCCAGTACTTC
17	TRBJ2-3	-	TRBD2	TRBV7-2	CASSLVGAGVSTDTQYF	TGTGCCAGCAGCTTAGTAGGGGCGGGGGTAAGCACAGATACGCAGTATTTT
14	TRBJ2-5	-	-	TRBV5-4	CASRLEHKEETQYF	TGTGCCAGCAGATTGGAACATAAGGAAGAGACCCAGTACTTC
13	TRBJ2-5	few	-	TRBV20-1	CSASKTVQETQYF	TGCAGTGCTAGTAAAACGGTCCAAGAGACCCAGTACTTC
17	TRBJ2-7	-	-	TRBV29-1	CSVEDVVSGTDSYEQYF	TGCAGCGTTGAAGATGTGGTCTCCGGGACCGACTCCTACGAGCAGTACTTC
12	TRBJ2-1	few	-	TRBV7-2	CASSEIRGEQFF	TGTGCCAGCAGCGAGATCCGGGGTGAGCAGTTCTTC
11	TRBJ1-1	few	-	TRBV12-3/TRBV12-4	CASSSWDGAFF	TGTGCCAGCAGTTCGTGGGACGGAGCTTTCTTT
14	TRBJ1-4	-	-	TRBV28	CASSKTGRGEKLFF	TGTGCCAGCAGTAAAACCGGGAGGGGTGAAAAACTGTTTTTT
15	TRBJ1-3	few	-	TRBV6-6	CASSYHGPSGNTIYF	TGTGCCAGCAGTTACCATGGGCCCTCTGGAAACACCATATATTTT
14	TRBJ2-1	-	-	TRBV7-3	CASSRTGVGNEQFF	TGTGCCAGCAGCAGGACGGGCGTGGGCAATGAGCAGTTCTTC
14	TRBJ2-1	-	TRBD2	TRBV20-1	CSLRALAGNNEQFF	TGCAGCCTTCGGGCGCTAGCGGGGAACAATGAGCAGTTCTTC
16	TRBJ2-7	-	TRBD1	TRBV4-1	CASSQDGTGGAYEQYF	TGCGCCAGCAGCCAAGATGGGACAGGGGGGGCCTACGAGCAGTACTTC
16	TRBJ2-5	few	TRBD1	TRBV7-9	CASSLIYPTGRETQYF	TGTGCCAGCAGCTTAATTTACCCGACAGGGCGAGAGACCCAGTACTTC
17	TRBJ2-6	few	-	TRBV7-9	CASSLPDSSSGANVLTF	TGTGCCAGCAGCCTTCCCGACAGTAGCTCTGGGGCCAACGTCCTGACTTTC
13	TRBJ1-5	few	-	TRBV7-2	CASSLGWQQPQHF	TGTGCCAGCAGCTTAGGGTGGCAGCAGCCCCAGCATTTT
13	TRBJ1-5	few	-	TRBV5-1	CASSLGSSQPQHF	TGCGCCAGCAGCTTGGGCTCCTCTCAGCCCCAGCATTTT
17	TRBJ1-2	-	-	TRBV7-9	CASSLVEGEPVDYGYTF	TGTGCCAGCAGCTTAGTAGAGGGGGAGCCCGTGGACTATGGCTACACCTTC
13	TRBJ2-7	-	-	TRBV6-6	CASSYGGTNEQYF	TGTGCCAGCAGTTACGGGGGGACCAACGAGCAGTACTTC
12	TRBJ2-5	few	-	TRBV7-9	CASEGRQETQYF	TGTGCCAGCGAAGGTAGACAAGAGACCCAGTACTTC
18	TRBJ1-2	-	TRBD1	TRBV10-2	CASSFTGTGRGTNYGYTF	TGCGCCAGCAGTTTCACCGGGACAGGGAGAGGAACTAACTATGGCTACACCTTC
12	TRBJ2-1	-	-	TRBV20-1	CSARDVQGDAPF	TGCAGTGCTAGAGATGTACAGGGCGACGCCCCGTTC
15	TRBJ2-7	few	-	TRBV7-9	CASALGGPSSYEQYF	TGTGCCAGTGCGCTAGGGGGGCCGAGCTCCTACGAGCAGTACTTC
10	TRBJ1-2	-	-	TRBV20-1	CSAIGPTNSF	TGCAGTGCCATCGGACCGACGAACTCCTTC
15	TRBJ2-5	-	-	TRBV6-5	CASGQGVQGKETQYF	TGTGCCAGTGGGCAGGGTGTCCAGGGAAAAGAGACCCAGTACTTC
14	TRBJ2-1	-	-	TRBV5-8	CASSLLGAYNEQFF	TGTGCCAGCAGCTTGTTGGGAGCGTACAATGAGCAGTTCTTC
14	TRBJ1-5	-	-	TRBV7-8	CASRPEGSRQPQHF	TGTGCCAGCAGGCCCGAGGGTAGCCGTCAGCCCCAGCATTTT
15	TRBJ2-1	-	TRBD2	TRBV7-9	CASSSGTSVRNEQFF	TGTGCCAGCAGCTCGGGGACTAGCGTTCGGAATGAGCAGTTCTTC
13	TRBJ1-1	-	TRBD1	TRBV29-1	CSVWRTGMVEAFF	TGCAGCGTCTGGAGGACAGGGATGGTTGAAGCTTTCTTT
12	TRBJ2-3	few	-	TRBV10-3	CAISEEGRSQYF	TGTGCCATCAGTGAAGAAGGGAGGTCGCAGTATTTT
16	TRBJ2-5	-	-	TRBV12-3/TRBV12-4	CASSFTAGDLRETQYF	TGTGCCAGCAGTTTCACCGCAGGAGACTTGAGGGAGACCCAGTACTTC
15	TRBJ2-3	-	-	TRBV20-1	CSARAQGYWTDTQYF	TGCAGTGCTAGGGCGCAGGGGTATTGGACAGATACGCAGTATTTT
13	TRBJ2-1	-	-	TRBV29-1	CSVVRQSLHEQFF	TGCAGCGTTGTACGACAGTCTCTCCATGAGCAGTTCTTC
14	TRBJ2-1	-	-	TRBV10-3	CAISVGTSNNEQFF	TGTGCCATCAGTGTCGGGACCAGCAACAATGAGCAGTTCTTC
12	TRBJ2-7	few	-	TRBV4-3	CASSLLGEQFSF	TGCGCCAGCAGCCTCCTAGGGGAACAGTTCTCCTTC
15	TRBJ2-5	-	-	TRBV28	CASSLRADGVETQYF	TGTGCCAGCAGTTTAAGGGCGGATGGGGTGGAGACCCAGTACTTC
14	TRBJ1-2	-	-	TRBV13	CASSLQGTPGGYTF	TGTGCCAGCAGCTTACAGGGGACCCCCGGTGGCTACACCTTC
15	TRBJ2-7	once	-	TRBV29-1	CSAARGREKVYEQYF	TGCAGCGCGGCCCGTGGCAGGGAGAAAGTCTACGAGCAGTACTTC